Included here is one T cell receptor beta chain sequence, with context. Some clones are missing from TCRdb's copy, which holds only in-frame ones; the method was immunoSEQ multiplex PCR. This table has 230,000 or so clones, 80% to 90% appearing once. The sample is drawn from a study of blood T cell repertoires in COVID-19. At the level of the study: PBMCs, B-cell-depleted T cells, or T cells provided the cDNA or gDNA that made up the material.

From germline, CDR1 is SNHLY and CDR2 FYNNEI. The CDR3 has 14 residues. V was trimmed by 6 bases and J by 0 bases, leaving 12 bases between them. The sequenced sample was peripheral blood. The TCR originated in a man in his forties or fifties with active or convalescent COVID-19. The chain is built from TRBV2 and TRBJ2-7; D possibly corresponds to TRBD2 (7 bases). The CDR3 reads CASRAGQSSYEQYF. The CDR3 nucleotides read TGTGCCAGCAGAGCGGGACAATCCTCCTACGAGCAGTACTTC. The full variable domain, with the rest looked up from reference TRBV2 and TRBJ2-7, is EPEVTQTPSHQVTQMGQEVILRCVPISNHLYFYWYRQILGQKVEFLVSFYNNEISEKSEIFDDQFSVERPDGSNFTLKIRSTKLEDSAMYFCASRAGQSSYEQYFGPGTRLTVT.